One and the same sample provided the 6 T cell receptor beta chains below, sequenced in a study of shared clonotypes between healthy human individuals. The assay was immunoSEQ multiplex PCR, and TCRdb's table has in-frame clones only and misses some. The sample has roughly 640,000 clones, around 97% seen once; the top ten hold 0.045% to 0.07%. The specimen sequenced was naive CD4+ T cells sorted from blood. The subset denotes: CD45RA+ positively selected. These TCRs come from a woman aged 30 to 39 in good health.

CDR3 protein: CASSMTSRTSTDTQYF. As DNA, the CDR3 is TGTGCCAGTAGTATGACTAGCCGAACTAGCACAGATACGCAGTATTTT. J is TRBJ2-3 and V is TRBV19; TRBD2 agrees at 7 bases. Germline CDR1 reads LNHDA; CDR2 reads SQIVND (reference sequence). The CDR3 contains 16 residues. V lost 3 bases and J lost 0; bases outside the gene matches: 6.

A single count supports this clone. This same CDR3 is encoded by further DNA sequences in the sample. The gene calls are TRBV2 and TRBJ1-5, with 7 bases matching TRBD1. The germline gives CDR1 SNHLY, CDR2 FYNNEI. This CDR3 is built from 14 residues. V trimming: 6 bases; J trimming: 4 bases; junction bases outside the gene matches: 6. The CDR3 region is CASRRQGGNQPQHF. In DNA form, the CDR3 reads TGTGCCAGCAGACGACAGGGAGGGAATCAGCCCCAGCATTTT.

This clone was seen a single time. The chain recombines TRBV19 with TRBJ2-1, with 14 bases that match TRBD2. CDR3 length equals 16 residues. J lost 5 bases, V lost 5 bases, and 5 bases had no gene match. Germline V CDR1 and CDR2: LNHDA, SQIVND (reference sequence). This chain's CDR3 is CASSPLTSGRDNEQFF. In DNA, the CDR3 is TGTGCCAGTAGTCCCTTGACTAGCGGGAGGGACAATGAGCAGTTCTTC.

V is TRBV5-1 and J is TRBJ2-7, with 14 bases fitting TRBD2. The ends lost 3 bases at V and 7 bases at J; junction bases unmatched: 6. Germline assignment: CDR1 SGHRS and CDR2 YFSETQ. The CDR3 sequence is 15 residues long. For the CDR3, the DNA is TGCGCCAGCAGCTCGGGACTAGCGGGAGCAAGAGAGCAGTACTTC. Its translation: CASSSGLAGAREQYF.

The chain couples TRBV12-2 to TRBJ2-3; the table assigns TRBD2, which was not confirmed against the DNA. TRBV12-2 is a documented pseudogene. The CDR3 runs to 15 residues. CDR3 sequence reads: CASRKGLAVTDTQYF. DNA for the CDR3: TGTGCAAGTCGCAAAGGGCTAGCGGTCACAGATACGCAGTATTTT.

The chain combines TRBV7-9 with TRBJ2-5, with D possibly TRBD2 on 5 matching bases. The assigned J gene may be wrong: the sequence end matches TRBJ2-7 better. CDR1 SEHNR and CDR2 FQNEAQ come from the germline V gene (reference sequence). This CDR3 is 12 amino acids long. Written as DNA, the CDR3 is TGTGCCAGCAGCCGCAGAGGGAACGAGCAGTACTTC. It is translated as CASSRRGNEQYF.